This T cell receptor beta chain was recovered during a study of T cells in tumors after PD-1 blockade. The overall study: No patient had prior checkpoint blockade, systemic immunosuppression, or radiotherapy within 4 weeks.

Unmatched junction bases numbered 3, after V lost 5 bases and J lost 2 bases. Germline loops: CDR1 SGHDN, CDR2 FVKESK. The CDR3 totals 14 residues. This clone showed up just once. Using immunoSEQ multiplex PCR, the repertoire was profiled, and TCRdb retains in-frame clones only, with some absent. The data hold 30,000 to 40,000 clones, with around 80% observed a single time. The chain is built from TRBV14 and TRBJ1-3; 7 bases agree with TRBD1. The sequencing here drew on PBMCs, taken before anti-PD-1 treatment. The sequence came from a human donor with basal cell carcinoma. CDR3 loop: CASSIQGAGNTIYF. The DNA for the CDR3 is TGTGCCAGCAGCATCCAGGGGGCTGGAAACACCATATATTTT.